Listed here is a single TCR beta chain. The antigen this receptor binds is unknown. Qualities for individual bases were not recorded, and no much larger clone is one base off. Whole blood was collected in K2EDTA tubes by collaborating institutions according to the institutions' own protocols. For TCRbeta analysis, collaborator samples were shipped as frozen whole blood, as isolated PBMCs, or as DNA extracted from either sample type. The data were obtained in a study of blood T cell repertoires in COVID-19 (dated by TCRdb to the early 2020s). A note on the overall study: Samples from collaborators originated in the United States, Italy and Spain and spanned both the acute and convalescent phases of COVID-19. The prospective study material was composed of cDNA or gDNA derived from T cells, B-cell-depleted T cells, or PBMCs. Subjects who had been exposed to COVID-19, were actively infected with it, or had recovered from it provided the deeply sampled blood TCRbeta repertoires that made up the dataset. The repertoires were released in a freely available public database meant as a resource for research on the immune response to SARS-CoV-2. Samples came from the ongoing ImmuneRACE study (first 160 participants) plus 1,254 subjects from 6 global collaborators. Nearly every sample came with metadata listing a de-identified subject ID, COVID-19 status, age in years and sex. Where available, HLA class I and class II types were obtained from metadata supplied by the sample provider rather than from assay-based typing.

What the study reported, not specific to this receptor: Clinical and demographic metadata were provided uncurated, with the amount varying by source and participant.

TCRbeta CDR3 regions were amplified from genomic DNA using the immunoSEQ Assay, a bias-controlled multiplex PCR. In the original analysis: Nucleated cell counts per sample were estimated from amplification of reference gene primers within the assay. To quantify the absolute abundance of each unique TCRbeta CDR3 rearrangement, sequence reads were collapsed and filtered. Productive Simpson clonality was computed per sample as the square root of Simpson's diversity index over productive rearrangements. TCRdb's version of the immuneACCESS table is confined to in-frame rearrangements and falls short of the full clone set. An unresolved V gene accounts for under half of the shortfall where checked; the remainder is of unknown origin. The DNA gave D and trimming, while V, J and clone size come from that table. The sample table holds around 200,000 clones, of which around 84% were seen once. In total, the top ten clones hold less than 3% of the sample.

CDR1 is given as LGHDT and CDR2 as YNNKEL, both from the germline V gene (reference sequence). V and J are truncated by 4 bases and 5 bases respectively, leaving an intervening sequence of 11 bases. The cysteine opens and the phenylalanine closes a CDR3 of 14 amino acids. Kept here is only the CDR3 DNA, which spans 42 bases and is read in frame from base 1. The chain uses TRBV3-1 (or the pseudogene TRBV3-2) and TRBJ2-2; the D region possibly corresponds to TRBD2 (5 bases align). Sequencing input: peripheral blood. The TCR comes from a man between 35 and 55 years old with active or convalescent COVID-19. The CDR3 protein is CASSRKGATGELFF. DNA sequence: TGTGCCAGCAGCCGGAAGGGAGCGACCGGGGAGCTGTTTTTT.